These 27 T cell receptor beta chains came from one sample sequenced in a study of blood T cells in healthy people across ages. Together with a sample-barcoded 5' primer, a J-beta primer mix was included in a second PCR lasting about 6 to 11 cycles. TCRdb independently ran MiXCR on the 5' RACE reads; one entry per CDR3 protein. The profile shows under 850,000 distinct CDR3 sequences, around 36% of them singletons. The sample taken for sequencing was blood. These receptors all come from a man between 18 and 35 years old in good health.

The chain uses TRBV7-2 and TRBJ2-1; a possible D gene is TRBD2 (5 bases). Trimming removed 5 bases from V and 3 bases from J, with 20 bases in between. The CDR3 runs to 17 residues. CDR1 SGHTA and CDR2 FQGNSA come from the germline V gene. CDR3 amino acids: CASSRTGVPGNYNEQFF. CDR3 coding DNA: TGTGCCAGCAGCCGAACCGGGGTGCCGGGGAACTACAATGAGCAGTTCTTC.

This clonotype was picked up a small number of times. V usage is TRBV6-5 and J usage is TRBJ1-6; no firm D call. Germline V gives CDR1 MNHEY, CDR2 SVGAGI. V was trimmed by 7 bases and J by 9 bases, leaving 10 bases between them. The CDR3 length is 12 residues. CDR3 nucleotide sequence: TGTGCCAGCAACCACCGGACTTCACCCCTCCACTTT. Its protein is CASNHRTSPLHF.

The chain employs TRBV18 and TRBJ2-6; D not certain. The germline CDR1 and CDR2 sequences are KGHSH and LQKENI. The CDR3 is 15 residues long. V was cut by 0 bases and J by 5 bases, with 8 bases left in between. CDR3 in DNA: TGTGCCAGCTCACCACCGGCAGACTGGGCCAACGTCCTGACTTTC. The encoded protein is CASSPPADWANVLTF.

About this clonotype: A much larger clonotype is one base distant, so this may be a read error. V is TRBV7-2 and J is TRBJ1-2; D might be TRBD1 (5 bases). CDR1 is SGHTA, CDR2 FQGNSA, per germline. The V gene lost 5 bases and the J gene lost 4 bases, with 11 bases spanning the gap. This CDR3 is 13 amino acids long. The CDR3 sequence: CASSRGVLYGYTF. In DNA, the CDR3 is TGTGCCAGCAGCCGAGGGGTCCTCTATGGCTACACCTTC.

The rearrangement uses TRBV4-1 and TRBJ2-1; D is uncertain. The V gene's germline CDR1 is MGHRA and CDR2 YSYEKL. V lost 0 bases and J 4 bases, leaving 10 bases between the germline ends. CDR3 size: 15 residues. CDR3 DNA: TGCGCCAGCAGCCAAGATCATGGCGTATACAATGAGCAGTTCTTC. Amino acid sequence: CASSQDHGVYNEQFF.

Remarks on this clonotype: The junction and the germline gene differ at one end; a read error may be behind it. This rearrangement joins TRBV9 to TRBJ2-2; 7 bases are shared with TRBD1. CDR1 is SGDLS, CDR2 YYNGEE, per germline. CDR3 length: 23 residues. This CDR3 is CASSVRSLRGTGQALADDGELFF. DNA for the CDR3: TGTGCCAGCAGCGTAAGGAGTCTAAGGGGAACTGGACAGGCCTTAGCCGATGATGGGGAACTGTTTTTT. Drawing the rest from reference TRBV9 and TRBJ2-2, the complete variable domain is DSGVTQTPKHLITATGQRVTLRCSPRSGDLSVYWYQQSLDQGLQFLIQYYNGEERAKGNILERFSAQQFPDLHSELNLSSLELGDSALYFCASSVRSLRGTGQALADDGELFFGEGSRLTVL.

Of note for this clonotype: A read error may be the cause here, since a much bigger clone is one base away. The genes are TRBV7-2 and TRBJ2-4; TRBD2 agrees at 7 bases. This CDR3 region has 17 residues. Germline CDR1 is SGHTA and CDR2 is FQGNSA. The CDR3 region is CAGSFSAGVLAKNIQYF. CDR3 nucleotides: TGTGCCGGCAGCTTTAGTGCGGGGGTACTAGCCAAAAACATTCAGTACTTC.

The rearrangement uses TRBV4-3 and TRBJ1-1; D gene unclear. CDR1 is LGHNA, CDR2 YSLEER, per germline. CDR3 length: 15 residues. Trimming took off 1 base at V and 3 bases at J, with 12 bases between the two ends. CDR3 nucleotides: TGCGCCAGCAGCCAAGGGCCGGGTTCAGACACTGAAGCTTTCTTT. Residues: CASSQGPGSDTEAFF.

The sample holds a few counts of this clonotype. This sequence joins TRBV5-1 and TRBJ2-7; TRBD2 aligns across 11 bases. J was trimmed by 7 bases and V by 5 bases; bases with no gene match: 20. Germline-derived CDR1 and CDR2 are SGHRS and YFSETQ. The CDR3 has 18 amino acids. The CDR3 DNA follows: TGCGCCAGCAGGCGGGGACTAGCGGTGCGGAGCTCCTACAATGAGCAGTACTTC. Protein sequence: CASRRGLAVRSSYNEQYF.

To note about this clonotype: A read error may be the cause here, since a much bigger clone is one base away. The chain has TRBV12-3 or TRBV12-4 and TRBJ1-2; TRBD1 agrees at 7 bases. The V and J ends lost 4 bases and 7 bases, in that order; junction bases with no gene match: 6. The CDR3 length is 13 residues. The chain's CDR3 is CASSSPGGCGYTF. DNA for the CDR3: TGTGCCAGCAGTTCCCCAGGGGGGTGTGGCTACACCTTC.

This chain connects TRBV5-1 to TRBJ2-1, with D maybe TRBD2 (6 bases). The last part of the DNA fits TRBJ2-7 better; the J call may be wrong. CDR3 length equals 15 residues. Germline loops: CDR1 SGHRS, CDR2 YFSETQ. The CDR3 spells CASSLLRGDNNEQYF. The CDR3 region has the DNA TGCGCCAGCAGCCTCTTGCGGGGCGACAACAATGAGCAGTACTTC.

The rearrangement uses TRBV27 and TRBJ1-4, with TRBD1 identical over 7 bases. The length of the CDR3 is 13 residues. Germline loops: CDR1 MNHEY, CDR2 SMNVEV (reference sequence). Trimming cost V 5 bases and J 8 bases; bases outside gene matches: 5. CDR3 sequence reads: CASSVRTGEKLFF. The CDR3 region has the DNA TGTGCCAGCAGTGTCCGGACAGGAGAAAAACTGTTTTTT.

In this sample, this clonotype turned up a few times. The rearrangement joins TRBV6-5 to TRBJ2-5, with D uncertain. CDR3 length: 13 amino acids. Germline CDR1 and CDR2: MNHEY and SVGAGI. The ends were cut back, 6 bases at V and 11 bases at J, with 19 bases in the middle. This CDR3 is CASSLLGFGEQYF. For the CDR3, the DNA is TGTGCCAGCAGCCTGTTAGGGTTTGGTGAGCAGTACTTC.

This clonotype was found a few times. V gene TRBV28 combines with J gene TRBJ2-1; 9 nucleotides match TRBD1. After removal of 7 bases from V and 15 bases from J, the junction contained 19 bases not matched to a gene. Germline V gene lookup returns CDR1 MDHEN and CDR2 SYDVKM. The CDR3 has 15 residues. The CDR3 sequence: CASTYPGQGTPLVFF. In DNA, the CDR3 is TGTGCCAGCACCTACCCGGGACAGGGTACCCCCTTGGTGTTCTTC.

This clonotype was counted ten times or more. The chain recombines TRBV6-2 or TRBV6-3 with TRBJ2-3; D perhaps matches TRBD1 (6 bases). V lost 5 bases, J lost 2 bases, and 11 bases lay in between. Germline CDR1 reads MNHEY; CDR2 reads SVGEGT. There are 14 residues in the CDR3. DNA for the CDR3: TGTGCCAGCAGTGCCCGGGACAACACAGATACGCAGTATTTT. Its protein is CASSARDNTDTQYF.

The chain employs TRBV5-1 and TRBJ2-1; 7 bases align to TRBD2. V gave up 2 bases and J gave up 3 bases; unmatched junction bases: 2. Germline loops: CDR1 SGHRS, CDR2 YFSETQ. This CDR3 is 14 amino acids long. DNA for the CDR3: TGCGCCAGCAGCTTTGGGGAGGGCTACAATGAGCAGTTCTTC. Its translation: CASSFGEGYNEQFF.

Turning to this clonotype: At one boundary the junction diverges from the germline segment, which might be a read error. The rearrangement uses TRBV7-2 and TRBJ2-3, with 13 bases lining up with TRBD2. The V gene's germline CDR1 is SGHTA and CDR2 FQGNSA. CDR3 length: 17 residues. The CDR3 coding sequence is TGTGCCGGCAGCTTAATGACTAGCGGGGGGTTGGCAGATACGCAGTATTTT. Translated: CAGSLMTSGGLADTQYF.

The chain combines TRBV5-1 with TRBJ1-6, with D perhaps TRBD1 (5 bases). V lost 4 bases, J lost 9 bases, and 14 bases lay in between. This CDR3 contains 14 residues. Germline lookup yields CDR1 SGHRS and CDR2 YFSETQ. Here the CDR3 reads CASSREPQGSPLHF. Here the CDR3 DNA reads TGCGCCAGCAGCCGAGAACCCCAGGGTTCACCCCTCCACTTT.

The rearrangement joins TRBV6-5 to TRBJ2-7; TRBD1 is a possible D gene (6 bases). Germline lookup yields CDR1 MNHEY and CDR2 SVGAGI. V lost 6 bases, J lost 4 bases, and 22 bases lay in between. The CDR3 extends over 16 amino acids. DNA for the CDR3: TGTGCCAGCAGCATGACCGGGACACCAGGACAGTACGAGCAGTACTTC. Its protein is CASSMTGTPGQYEQYF.

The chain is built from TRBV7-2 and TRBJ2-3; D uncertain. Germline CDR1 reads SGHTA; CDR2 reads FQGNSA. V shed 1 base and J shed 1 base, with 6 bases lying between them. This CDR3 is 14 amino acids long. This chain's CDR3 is CASSLVACTDTQYF. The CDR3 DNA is TGTGCCAGCAGCTTAGTGGCGTGCACAGATACGCAGTATTTT.

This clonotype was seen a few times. The CDR3 DNA sequence: TGTGCCAGCAGCCCCAGGATTACGCAGGCTAACTATGGCTACACCTTC. It yields the protein CASSPRITQANYGYTF. This chain connects TRBV14 to TRBJ1-2, with D unclear. The CDR3 has 16 residues. Germline V lookup: CDR1 SGHDN, CDR2 FVKESK. Trimming stripped 4 bases from V and 0 bases from J, with 15 bases between.

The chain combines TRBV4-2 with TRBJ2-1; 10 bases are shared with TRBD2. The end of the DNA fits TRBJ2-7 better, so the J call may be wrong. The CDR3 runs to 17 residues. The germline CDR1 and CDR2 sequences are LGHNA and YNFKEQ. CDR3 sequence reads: CASSQDVRLAGDGEQYF. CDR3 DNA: TGTGCCAGCAGCCAAGATGTTAGGCTAGCGGGGGACGGTGAGCAGTACTTC.

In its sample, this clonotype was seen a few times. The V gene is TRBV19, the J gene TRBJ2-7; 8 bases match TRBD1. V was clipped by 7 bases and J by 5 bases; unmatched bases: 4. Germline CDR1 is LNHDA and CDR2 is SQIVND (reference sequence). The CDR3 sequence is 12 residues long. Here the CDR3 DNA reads TGTGCCAGTAAGCAGGGGGCCAACGAGCAGTACTTC. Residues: CASKQGANEQYF.

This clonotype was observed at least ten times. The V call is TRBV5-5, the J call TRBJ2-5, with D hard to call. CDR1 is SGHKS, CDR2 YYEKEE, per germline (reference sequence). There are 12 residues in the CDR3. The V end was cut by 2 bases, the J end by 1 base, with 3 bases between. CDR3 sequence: CASSFVQETQYF. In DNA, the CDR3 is TGTGCCAGCAGCTTTGTCCAAGAGACCCAGTACTTC.

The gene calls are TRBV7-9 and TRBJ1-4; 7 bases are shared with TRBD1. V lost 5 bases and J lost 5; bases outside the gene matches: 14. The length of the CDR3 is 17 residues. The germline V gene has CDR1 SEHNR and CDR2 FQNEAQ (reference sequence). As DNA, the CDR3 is TGTGCCAGCAGCGCCCCTATGGGGGGACAGCGAAATGAAAAACTGTTTTTT. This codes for CASSAPMGGQRNEKLFF. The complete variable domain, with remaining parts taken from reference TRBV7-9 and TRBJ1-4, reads DTGVSQNPRHKITKRGQNVTFRCDPISEHNRLYWYRQTLGQGPEFLTYFQNEAQLEKSRLLSDRFSAERPKGSFSTLEIQRTEQGDSAMYLCASSAPMGGQRNEKLFFGSGTQLSVL.

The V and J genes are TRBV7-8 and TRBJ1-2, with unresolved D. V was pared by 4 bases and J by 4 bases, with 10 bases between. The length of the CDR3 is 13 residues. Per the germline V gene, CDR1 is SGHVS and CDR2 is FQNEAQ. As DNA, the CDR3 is TGTGCCAGCAGCTCTTCGGTGTCCTATGGCTACACCTTC. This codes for CASSSSVSYGYTF.

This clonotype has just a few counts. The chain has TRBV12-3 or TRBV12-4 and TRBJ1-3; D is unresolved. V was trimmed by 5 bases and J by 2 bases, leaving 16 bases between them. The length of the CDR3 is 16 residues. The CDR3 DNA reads TGTGCCAGCAGTCCTTCGCGGGCCACCGCTGGAAACACCATATATTTT. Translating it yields CASSPSRATAGNTIYF.